This T cell receptor beta chain was documented in a study of T cells in narcolepsy. This table comes from immunoSEQ multiplex PCR, and its TCRdb copy is limited to in-frame clones, with some not included. The sample comprises over 40,000 clones, approximately 88% of which are singletons, and around 1.2% rests with the top ten. Points on this clone: Its antigen is unidentified.

Study conclusions and caveats: Some memory CD4+ repertoires had no autoreactive clone sequences.

Trimming pared 5 bases from V and 5 bases from J, leaving 6 bases between. The CDR3 is 11 residues long. Germline values: CDR1 MNHNS, CDR2 SASEGT. The source material was CD45RA- memory CD4+ T cells from PBMCs. The chain uses TRBV6-1 and TRBJ2-5; D remains unclear. This clonotype was sampled from a human donor with narcolepsy. The CDR3: CASSRLETQYF. CDR3 in DNA: TGTGCCAGCAGTCGTTTGGAGACCCAGTACTTC.